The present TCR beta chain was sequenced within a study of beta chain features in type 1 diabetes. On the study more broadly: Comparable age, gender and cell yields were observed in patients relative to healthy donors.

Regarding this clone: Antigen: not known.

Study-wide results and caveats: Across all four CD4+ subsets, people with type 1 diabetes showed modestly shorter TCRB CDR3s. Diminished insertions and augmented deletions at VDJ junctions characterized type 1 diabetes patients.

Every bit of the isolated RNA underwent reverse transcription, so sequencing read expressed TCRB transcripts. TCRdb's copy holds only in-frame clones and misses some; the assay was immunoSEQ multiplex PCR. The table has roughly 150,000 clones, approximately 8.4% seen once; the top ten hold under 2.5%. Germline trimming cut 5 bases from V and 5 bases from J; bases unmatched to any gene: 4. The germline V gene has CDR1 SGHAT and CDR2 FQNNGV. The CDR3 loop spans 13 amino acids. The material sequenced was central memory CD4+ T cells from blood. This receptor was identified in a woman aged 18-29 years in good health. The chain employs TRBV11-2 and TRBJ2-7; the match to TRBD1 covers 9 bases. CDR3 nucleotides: TGTGCCAGCAGCAGGGACAGGGTCCACGAGCAGTACTTC. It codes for CASSRDRVHEQYF. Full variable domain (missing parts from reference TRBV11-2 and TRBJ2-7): EAGVAQSPRYKIIEKRQSVAFWCNPISGHATLYWYQQILGQGPKLLIQFQNNGVVDDSQLPKDRFSAERLKGVDSTLKIQPAKLEDSAVYLCASSRDRVHEQYFGPGTRLTVT.